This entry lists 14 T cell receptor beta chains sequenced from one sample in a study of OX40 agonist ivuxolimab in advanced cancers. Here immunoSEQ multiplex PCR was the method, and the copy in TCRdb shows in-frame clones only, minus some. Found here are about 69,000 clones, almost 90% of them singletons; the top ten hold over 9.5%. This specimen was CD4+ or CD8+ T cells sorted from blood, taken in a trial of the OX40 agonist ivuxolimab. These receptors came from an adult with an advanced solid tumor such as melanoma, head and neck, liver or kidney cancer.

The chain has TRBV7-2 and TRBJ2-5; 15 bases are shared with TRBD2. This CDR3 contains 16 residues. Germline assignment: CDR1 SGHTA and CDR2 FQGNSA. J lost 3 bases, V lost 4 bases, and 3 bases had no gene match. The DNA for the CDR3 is TGTGCCAGCAGCTCTGGACTAGCGGGAGGGAAAGAGACCCAGTACTTC. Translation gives CASSSGLAGGKETQYF.

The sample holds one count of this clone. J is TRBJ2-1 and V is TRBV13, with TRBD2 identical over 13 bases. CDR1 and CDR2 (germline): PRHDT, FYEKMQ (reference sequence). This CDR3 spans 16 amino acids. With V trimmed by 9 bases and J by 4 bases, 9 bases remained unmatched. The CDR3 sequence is CASQGTTSGRYNEQFF. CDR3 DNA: TGTGCCAGTCAGGGGACGACTAGCGGGAGGTACAATGAGCAGTTCTTC.

CDR3 sequence (DNA): TGTGCCAGCATTCTAGCGTTCCCCGGGGAGCTGTTTTTT. Encoded protein: CASILAFPGELFF. The V call is TRBV6-1, the J call TRBJ2-2; TRBD2 might be the D (6 bases). The ends were cut back, 7 bases at V and 6 bases at J, with 12 bases in the middle. Germline values: CDR1 MNHNS, CDR2 SASEGT. The CDR3 runs to 13 residues.

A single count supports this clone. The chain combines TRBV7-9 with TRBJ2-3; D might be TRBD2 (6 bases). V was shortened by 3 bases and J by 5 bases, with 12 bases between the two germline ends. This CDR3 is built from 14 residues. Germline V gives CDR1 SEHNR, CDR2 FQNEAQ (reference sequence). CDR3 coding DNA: TGTGCCAGCAGCTTCAACGGGAGAGTAGATACGCAGTATTTT. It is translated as CASSFNGRVDTQYF.

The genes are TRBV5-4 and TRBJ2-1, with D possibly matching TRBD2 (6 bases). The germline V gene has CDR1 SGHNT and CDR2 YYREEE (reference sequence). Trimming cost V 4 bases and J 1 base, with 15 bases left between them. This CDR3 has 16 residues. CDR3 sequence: CASSLSLARSYNEQFF. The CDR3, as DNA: TGTGCCAGCAGCCTAAGTCTAGCGCGATCCTACAATGAGCAGTTCTTC.

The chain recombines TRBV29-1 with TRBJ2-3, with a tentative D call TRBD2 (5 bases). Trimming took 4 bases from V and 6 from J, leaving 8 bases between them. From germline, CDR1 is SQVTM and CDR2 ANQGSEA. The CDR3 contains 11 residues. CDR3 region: CSVGESDTQYF. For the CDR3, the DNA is TGCAGCGTTGGGGAGTCGGATACGCAGTATTTT.

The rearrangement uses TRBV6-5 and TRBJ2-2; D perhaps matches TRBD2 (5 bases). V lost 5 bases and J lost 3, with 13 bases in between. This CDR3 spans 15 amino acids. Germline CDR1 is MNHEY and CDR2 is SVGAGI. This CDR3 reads CASSRVAGDTGELFF. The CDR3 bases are TGTGCCAGCAGTCGGGTGGCGGGTGACACCGGGGAGCTGTTTTTT.

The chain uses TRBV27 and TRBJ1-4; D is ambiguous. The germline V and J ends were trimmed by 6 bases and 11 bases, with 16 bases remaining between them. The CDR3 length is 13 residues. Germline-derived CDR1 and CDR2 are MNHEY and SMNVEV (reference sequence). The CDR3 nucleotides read TGTGCCAGCAGAAATATGGGATCACCCAAACTGTTTTTT. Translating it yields CASRNMGSPKLFF.

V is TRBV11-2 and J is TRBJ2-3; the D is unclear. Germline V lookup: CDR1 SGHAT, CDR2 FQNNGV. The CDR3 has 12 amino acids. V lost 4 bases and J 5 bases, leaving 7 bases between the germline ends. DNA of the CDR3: TGTGCCAGCAGCTCCCGTCGAGATACGCAGTATTTT. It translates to CASSSRRDTQYF.

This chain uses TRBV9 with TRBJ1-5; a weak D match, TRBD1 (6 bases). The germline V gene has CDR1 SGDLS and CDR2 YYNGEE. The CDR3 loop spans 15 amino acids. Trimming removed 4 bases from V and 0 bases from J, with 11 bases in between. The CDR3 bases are TGTGCCAGCAGCTATACAGGGTATAGCAATCAGCCCCAGCATTTT. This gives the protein CASSYTGYSNQPQHF.

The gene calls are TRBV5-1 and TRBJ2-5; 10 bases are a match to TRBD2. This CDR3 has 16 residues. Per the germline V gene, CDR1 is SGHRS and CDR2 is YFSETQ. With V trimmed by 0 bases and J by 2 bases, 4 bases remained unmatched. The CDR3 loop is CASSLVASGGQETQYF. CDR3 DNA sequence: TGCGCCAGCAGCTTGGTGGCTAGCGGGGGACAAGAGACCCAGTACTTC.

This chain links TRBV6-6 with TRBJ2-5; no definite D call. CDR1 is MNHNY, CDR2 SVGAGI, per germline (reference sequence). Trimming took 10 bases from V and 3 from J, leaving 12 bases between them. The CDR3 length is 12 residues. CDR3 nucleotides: TGTGCCACCGGGTCCTTAGAAGAGACCCAGTACTTC. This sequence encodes CATGSLEETQYF.

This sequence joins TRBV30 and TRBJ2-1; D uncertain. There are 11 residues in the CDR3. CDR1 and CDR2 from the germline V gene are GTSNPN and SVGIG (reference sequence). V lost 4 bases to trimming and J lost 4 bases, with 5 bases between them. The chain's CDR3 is CAWNRYNEQFF. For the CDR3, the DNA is TGTGCCTGGAATAGGTACAATGAGCAGTTCTTC.

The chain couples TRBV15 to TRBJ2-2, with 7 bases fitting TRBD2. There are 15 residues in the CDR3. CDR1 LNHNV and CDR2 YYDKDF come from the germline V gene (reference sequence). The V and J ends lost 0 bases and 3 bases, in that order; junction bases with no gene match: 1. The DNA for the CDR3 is TGTGCCACCAGCAGAGAAGCGGGACACACCGGGGAGCTGTTTTTT. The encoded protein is CATSREAGHTGELFF.